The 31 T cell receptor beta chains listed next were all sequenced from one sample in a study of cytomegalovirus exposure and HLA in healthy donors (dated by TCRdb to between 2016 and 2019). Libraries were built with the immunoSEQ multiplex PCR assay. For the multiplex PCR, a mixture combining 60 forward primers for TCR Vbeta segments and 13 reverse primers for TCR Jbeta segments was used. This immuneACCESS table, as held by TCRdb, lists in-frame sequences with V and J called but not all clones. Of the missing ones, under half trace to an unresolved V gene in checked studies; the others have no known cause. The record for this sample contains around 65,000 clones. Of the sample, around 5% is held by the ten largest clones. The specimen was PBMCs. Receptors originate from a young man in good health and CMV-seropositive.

The CDR3 loop is CASSSSGTGRKNEQFF. The CDR3 nucleotides are TGTGCCAGCAGCTCATCCGGGACAGGGCGGAAAAATGAGCAGTTCTTC. This chain links TRBV7-9 with TRBJ2-1, with 9 nucleotides matching TRBD1. The germline gives CDR1 SEHNR, CDR2 FQNEAQ (reference sequence). Trimming removed 4 bases from V and 7 bases from J; junction bases left unmatched: 11. The CDR3 runs to 16 residues.

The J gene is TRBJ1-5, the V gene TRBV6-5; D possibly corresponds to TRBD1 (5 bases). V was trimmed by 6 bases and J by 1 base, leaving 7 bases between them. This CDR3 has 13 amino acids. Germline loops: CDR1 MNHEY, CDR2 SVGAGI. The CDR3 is CASRAGSNQPQHF. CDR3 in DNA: TGTGCCAGCAGGGCAGGGAGCAATCAGCCCCAGCATTTT.

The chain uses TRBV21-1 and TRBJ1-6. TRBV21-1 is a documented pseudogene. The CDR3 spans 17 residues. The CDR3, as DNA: TGTGCCAGCAGCAAAGATCTGGGAGGGAACAAAAATTCACCCCTCCACTTT. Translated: CASSKDLGGNKNSPLHF.

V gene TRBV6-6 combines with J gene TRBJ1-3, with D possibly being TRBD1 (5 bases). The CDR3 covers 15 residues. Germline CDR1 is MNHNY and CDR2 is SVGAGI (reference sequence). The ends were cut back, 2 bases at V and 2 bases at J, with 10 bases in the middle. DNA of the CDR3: TGTGCCAGCAGTTACGGGGGGAATACTGGAAACACCATATATTTT. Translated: CASSYGGNTGNTIYF.

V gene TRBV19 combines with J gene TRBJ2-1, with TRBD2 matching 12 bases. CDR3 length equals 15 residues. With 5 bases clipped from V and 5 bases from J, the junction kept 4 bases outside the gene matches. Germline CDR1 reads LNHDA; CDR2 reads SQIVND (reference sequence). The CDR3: CASSLGTSGHNEQFF. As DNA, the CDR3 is TGTGCCAGTAGTCTCGGGACTAGCGGGCACAATGAGCAGTTCTTC.

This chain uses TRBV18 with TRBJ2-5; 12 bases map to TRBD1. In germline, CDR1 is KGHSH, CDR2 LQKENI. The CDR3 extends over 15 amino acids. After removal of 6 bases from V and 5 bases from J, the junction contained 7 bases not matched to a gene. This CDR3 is CASSPGQGAGETQYF. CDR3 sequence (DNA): TGTGCCAGCTCCCCGGGACAGGGGGCAGGGGAGACCCAGTACTTC.

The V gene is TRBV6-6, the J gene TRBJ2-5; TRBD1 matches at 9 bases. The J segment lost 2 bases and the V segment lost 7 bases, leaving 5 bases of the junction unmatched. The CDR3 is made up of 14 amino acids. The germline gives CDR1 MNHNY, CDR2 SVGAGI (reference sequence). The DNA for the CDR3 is TGTGCCAGCATTTTAGGACAGGGGCAAGAGACCCAGTACTTC. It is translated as CASILGQGQETQYF.

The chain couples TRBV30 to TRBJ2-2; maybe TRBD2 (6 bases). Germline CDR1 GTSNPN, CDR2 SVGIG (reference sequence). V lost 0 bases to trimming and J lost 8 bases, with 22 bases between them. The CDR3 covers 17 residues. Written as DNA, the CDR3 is TGTGCCTGGAGTGTAGCCCCCACTAGCCAAAGTGGTGGGGAGCTGTTTTTT. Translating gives CAWSVAPTSQSGGELFF.

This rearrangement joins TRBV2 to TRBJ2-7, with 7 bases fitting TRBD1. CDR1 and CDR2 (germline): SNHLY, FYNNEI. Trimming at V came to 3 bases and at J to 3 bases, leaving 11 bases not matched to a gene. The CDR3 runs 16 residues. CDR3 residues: CASSETLGQRYYEQYF. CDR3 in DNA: TGTGCCAGCAGTGAGACGTTGGGACAGAGATACTACGAGCAGTACTTC.

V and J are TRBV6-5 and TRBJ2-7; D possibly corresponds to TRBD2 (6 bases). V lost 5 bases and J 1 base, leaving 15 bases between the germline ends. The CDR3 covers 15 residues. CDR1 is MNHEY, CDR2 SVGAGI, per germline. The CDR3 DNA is TGTGCCAGCAGTCCCCTCGGAGGGGCTTCCTACGAGCAGTACTTC. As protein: CASSPLGGASYEQYF.

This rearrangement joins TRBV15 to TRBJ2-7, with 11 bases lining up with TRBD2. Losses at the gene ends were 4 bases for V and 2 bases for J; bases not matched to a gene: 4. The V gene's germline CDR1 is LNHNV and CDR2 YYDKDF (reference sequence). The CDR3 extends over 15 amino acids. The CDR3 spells CATSIGTSGTYEQYF. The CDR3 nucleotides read TGTGCCACCAGCATCGGGACTAGCGGAACCTACGAGCAGTACTTC.

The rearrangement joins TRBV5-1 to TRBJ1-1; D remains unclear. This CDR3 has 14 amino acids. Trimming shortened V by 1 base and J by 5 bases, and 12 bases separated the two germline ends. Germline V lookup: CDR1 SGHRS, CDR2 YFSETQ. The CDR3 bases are TGCGCCAGCAGCTTGTCGACGCAGGAAACTGAAGCTTTCTTT. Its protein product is CASSLSTQETEAFF.

DNA of the CDR3: TGTGCCAGCAGCTCCCTTATAGCGGGAGTTGAGACCCAGTACTTC. Protein sequence: CASSSLIAGVETQYF. The rearrangement uses TRBV6-5 and TRBJ2-5, with 9 bases identical to TRBD2. Trimming cost V 6 bases and J 5 bases; bases outside gene matches: 10. This CDR3 has 15 residues. The germline V gene encodes CDR1 MNHEY and CDR2 SVGAGI.

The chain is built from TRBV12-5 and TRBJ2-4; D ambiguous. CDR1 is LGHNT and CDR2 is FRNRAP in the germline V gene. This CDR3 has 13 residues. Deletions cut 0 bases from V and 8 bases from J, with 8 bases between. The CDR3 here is CASGLVRGDIQYF. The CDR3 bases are TGTGCTAGTGGTTTGGTACGAGGAGACATTCAGTACTTC.

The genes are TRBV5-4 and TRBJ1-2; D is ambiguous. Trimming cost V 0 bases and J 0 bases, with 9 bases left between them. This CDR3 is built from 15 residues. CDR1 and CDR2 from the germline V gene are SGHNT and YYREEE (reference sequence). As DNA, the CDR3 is TGTGCCAGCAGCTTGGCTATTAAAGCTAACTATGGCTACACCTTC. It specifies CASSLAIKANYGYTF.

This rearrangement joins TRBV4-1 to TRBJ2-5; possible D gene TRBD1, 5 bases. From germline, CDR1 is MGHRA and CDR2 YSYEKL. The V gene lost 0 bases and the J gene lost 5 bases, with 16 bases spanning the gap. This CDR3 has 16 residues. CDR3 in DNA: TGCGCCAGCAGCCAAGAATTGCGGCAGGGTAGGGAGACCCAGTACTTC. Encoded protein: CASSQELRQGRETQYF.

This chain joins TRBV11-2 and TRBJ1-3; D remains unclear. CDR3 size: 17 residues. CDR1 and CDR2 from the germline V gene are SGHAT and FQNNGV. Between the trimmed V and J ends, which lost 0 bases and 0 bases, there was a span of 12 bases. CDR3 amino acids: CASSLEARIASGNTIYF. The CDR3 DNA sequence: TGTGCCAGCAGCTTAGAAGCCAGGATCGCCTCTGGAAACACCATATATTTT.

Here the CDR3 DNA reads TGTGCCAGCAGCAAAGGAGGGTACAGTGCCGGGGAGCTGTTTTTT. Translation gives CASSKGGYSAGELFF. J is TRBJ2-2 and V is TRBV11-3; a weak D match, TRBD2 (6 bases). Trimming took off 5 bases at V and 6 bases at J, with 16 bases between the two ends. Germline CDR1 is SGHNT and CDR2 is YENEEA. CDR3 length: 15 amino acids.

For the CDR3, the DNA is TGTGCCAGCAGTTACTCGAAAAACGGACTAGCGGGGGGACAGTTCTTC. Amino acid sequence: CASSYSKNGLAGGQFF. This chain uses TRBV6-5 with TRBJ2-1; 14 bases line up with TRBD2. The germline gives CDR1 MNHEY, CDR2 SVGAGI. The CDR3 runs 16 residues. Trimming removed 0 bases from V and 13 bases from J; junction bases left unmatched: 8.

The CDR3 loop is CSARYDSEQYF. In DNA, the CDR3 is TGCAGTGCTAGATACGACTCCGAGCAGTACTTC. The rearrangement uses TRBV20-1 and TRBJ2-7; D unclear. The germline gives CDR1 DFQATT, CDR2 SNEGSKA (reference sequence). The CDR3 is made up of 11 amino acids. The ends were cut back, 2 bases at V and 6 bases at J, with 8 bases in the middle.

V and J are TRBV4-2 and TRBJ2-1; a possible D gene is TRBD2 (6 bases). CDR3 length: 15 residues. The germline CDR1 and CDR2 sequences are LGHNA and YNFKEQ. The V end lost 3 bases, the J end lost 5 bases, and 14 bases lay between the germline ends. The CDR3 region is CASSHEVAADNEQFF. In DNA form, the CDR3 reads TGTGCCAGCAGCCACGAAGTAGCGGCCGACAATGAGCAGTTCTTC.

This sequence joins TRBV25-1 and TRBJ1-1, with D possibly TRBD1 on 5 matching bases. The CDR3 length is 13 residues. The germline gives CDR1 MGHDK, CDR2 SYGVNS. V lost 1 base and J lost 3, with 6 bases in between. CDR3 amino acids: CASSELGDTEAFF. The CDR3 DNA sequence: TGTGCCAGCAGTGAATTAGGGGACACTGAAGCTTTCTTT. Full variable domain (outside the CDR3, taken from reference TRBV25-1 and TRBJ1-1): EADIYQTPRYLVIGTGKKITLECSQTMGHDKMYWYQQDPGMELHLIHYSYGVNSTEKGDLSSESTVSRIRTEHFPLTLESARPSHTSQYLCASSELGDTEAFFGQGTRLTVV.

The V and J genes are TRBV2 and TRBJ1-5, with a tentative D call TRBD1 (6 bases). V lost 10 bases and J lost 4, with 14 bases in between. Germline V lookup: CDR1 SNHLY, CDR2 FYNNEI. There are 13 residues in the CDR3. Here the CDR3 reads CAIRRGTNQPQHF. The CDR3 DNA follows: TGTGCCATTCGGCGGGGGACAAATCAGCCCCAGCATTTT.

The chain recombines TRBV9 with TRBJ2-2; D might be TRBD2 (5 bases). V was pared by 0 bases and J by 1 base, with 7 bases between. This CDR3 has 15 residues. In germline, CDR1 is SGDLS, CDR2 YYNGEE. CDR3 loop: CASSVGTLNTGELFF. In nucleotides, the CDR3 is TGTGCCAGCAGCGTAGGGACTCTGAACACCGGGGAGCTGTTTTTT.

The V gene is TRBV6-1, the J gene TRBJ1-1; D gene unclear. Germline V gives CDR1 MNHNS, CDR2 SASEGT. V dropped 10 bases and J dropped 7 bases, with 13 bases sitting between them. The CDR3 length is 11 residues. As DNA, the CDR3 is TGTGCCACAAACCAGGCTATTGAAGCTTTCTTT. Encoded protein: CATNQAIEAFF.

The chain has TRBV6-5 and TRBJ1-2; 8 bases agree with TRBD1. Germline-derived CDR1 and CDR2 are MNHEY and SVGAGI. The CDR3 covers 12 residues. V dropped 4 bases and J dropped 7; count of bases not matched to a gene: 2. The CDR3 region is CASSSTGGGYTF. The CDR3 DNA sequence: TGTGCCAGCAGTTCTACAGGGGGTGGCTACACCTTC.

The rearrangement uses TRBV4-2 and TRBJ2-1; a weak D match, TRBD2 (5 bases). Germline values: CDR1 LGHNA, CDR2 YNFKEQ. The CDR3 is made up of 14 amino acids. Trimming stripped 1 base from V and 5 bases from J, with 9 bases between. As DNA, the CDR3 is TGTGCCAGCAGCCAAGCGGGAACGAACAATGAGCAGTTCTTC. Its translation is CASSQAGTNNEQFF.

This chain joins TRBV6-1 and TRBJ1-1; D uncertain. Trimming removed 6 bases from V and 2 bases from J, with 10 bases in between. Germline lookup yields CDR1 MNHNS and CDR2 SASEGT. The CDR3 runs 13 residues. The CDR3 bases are TGTGCCAGCAGGAAGGAGGGAAACACTGAAGCTTTCTTT. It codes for CASRKEGNTEAFF.

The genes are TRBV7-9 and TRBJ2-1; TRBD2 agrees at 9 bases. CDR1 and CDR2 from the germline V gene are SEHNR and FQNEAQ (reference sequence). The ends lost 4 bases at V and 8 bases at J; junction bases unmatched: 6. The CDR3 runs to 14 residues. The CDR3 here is CASSSAGGSHEQFF. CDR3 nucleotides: TGTGCCAGCAGCTCGGCGGGAGGGAGCCATGAGCAGTTCTTC.

This CDR3 reads CASSESGVGELFF. In nucleotides, the CDR3 is TGTGCCAGCAGTGAATCGGGGGTGGGGGAGCTGTTTTTT. V gene TRBV6-1 combines with J gene TRBJ2-2, with D perhaps matching TRBD2 (6 bases). The CDR3 loop spans 13 amino acids. Germline V gives CDR1 MNHNS, CDR2 SASEGT. Trimming left V 2 bases short and J 8 bases short, with 9 bases between.

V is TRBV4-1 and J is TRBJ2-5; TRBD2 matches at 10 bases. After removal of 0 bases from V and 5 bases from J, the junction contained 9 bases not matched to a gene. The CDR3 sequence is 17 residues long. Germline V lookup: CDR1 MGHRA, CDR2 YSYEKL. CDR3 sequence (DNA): TGCGCCAGCAGCCAAGATGAGGCTAGCGGGGGTCTGGAGACCCAGTACTTC. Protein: CASSQDEASGGLETQYF.